The 8 T cell receptor beta chains below all came from one sample that was sequenced in a study of response to subunit inactivated influenza vaccine. TCRdb itself ran the RT-PCR reads through MiXCR, one entry per CDR3 protein. The data contain about 570,000 distinct CDR3 sequences, approximately 10% of them singletons. These data were likewise used in another study, on T cells expressing NK-cell markers. That work adds: Researchers built TCR beta cDNA using 5'RACE template switching with UMIs.

Sequencing used PBMCs from blood, obtained on the day of vaccination. These receptors all stem from a man aged 50 to 60 who received an inactivated influenza vaccine.

This chain connects TRBV7-2 to TRBJ2-3; D is unresolved. Germline assignment: CDR1 SGHTA and CDR2 FQGNSA. The CDR3 runs 14 residues. The V and J ends lost 5 bases and 3 bases respectively, with 12 bases between them. The CDR3 DNA follows: TGTGCCAGCAGCCTCGGTTCCTTAACAGATACGCAGTATTTT. Its protein product is CASSLGSLTDTQYF.

This clonotype appeared many times. The chain links TRBV7-2 to TRBJ2-7; 10 positions agree with TRBD2. CDR3 length: 14 residues. V was clipped by 5 bases and J by 3 bases; unmatched bases: 4. The germline CDR1 and CDR2 sequences are SGHTA and FQGNSA. The CDR3: CASSPRTSGYEQYF. The CDR3 region has the DNA TGTGCCAGCAGCCCGCGGACTAGCGGCTACGAGCAGTACTTC.

The chain is built from TRBV20-1 and TRBJ2-7; D assignment may be TRBD1 or TRBD2 (5 bases each). The length of the CDR3 is 16 residues. CDR1 DFQATT and CDR2 SNEGSKA come from the germline V gene (reference sequence). Deletions cut 1 base from V and 9 bases from J, with 25 bases between. DNA for the CDR3: TGCAGTGCTAGAGTCCAATATGGGGACGGCCTTGGCGGGCAGTACTTC. Its protein is CSARVQYGDGLGGQYF.

The V gene is TRBV4-3, the J gene TRBJ2-6; TRBD1 might be the D (6 bases). The CDR3 loop spans 16 amino acids. The germline V gene has CDR1 LGHNA and CDR2 YSLEER. With 10 bases removed from V and 0 bases from J, the gap between germline ends came to 16 bases. The CDR3, as DNA: TGCGCCATCAAGGGGGATAGAAGCTCTGGGGCCAACGTCCTGACTTTC. As protein: CAIKGDRSSGANVLTF.

The J gene is TRBJ2-3, the V gene TRBV7-9, with 8 positions matching TRBD2. The CDR3 loop spans 16 amino acids. Germline V gene data show CDR1 as SEHNR and CDR2 as FQNEAQ (reference sequence). The junction had 4 bases not matched to a gene; V was cut back by 1 base and J by 1 base. The CDR3 bases are TGTGCCAGCAGCTTAGTCACGCGGGGGGGCACAGATACGCAGTATTTT. Protein sequence: CASSLVTRGGTDTQYF.

This clonotype was observed a few times. In nucleotides, the CDR3 is TGTGCCAGCAGCCTAGGACTAGCGGGGCTACTTGTCGGGGAGCTGTTTTTT. It encodes CASSLGLAGLLVGELFF. The chain couples TRBV3-1 to TRBJ2-2, with TRBD2 identical over 12 bases. The junction had 10 bases not matched to a gene; V was cut back by 4 bases and J by 7 bases. From germline, CDR1 is LGHDT and CDR2 YNNKEL (reference sequence). The CDR3 runs to 17 residues.

This clonotype was observed a handful of times. The chain joins TRBV3-1 to TRBJ1-2; perhaps TRBD1 as D (5 bases). There are 14 residues in the CDR3. The germline V gene has CDR1 LGHDT and CDR2 YNNKEL (reference sequence). Trimming removed 0 bases at V and 13 bases at J, with 18 bases between. The CDR3 sequence is CASSQDPRALALTF. Here the CDR3 DNA reads TGTGCCAGCAGCCAAGATCCCAGGGCCTTGGCTCTCACCTTC.

This clonotype was seen repeatedly, ten times or more. This chain uses TRBV5-5 with TRBJ2-7, with TRBD2 matching 7 bases. The CDR3 consists of 15 residues. The V and J ends lost 1 base and 1 base, in that order; junction bases with no gene match: 5. Germline CDR1 SGHKS, CDR2 YYEKEE (reference sequence). The CDR3 here is CASSLLAGSSYEQYF. The CDR3 DNA reads as TGTGCCAGCAGCTTGTTAGCGGGTTCATCCTACGAGCAGTACTTC.